This TCR beta chain was profiled in a study of post-analysis software for immune sequencing data. Looking at the study overall: Clinical courses comprised relapsing-remitting, secondary progressive and progressive-relapsing multiple sclerosis.

Comment on this clonotype: The antigen is undetermined.

Unique molecular identifiers had been added to the TCR beta cDNA libraries. Approximately 500,000 cDNA molecules were recovered from an input of 1 to 10 million T cells. TCRdb recomputed calls from the PCR reads with MiXCR, one row per CDR3 protein. The sample shows about 540,000 distinct CDR3 sequences, 34% of them seen only once. Broader study findings: Under F measure analysis, samples from one preparation batch co-clustered strongly. Multiple sclerosis was associated with a significant reduction in normalized Chao1 diversity relative to controls.

Sequencing was performed on blood. The source is a girl aged 2-17 years with multiple sclerosis.

The CDR3 is CASSSHLSGKGRAGTEAFF. The CDR3 DNA sequence: TGTGCCAGCAGTTCTCATTTATCGGGAAAGGGCAGGGCGGGGACTGAAGCTTTCTTT. The chain is built from TRBV27 and TRBJ1-1; maybe TRBD1 (5 bases). Germline lookup yields CDR1 MNHEY and CDR2 SMNVEV (reference sequence). The CDR3 loop spans 19 amino acids. Trimming took 4 bases from V and 5 from J, leaving 29 bases between them.